The entry below describes one T cell receptor (beta chain). Its antigen specificity is not known. Per-base quality was not reported, and no clone a single base away is much larger than it. Instrument on record: Illumina HiSeq 1500. The raw public data were reprocessed by TCRdb itself: fastp quality trimming at Q25, MiXCR clonotype calling, in-frame beta chains only. A single entry per CDR3 protein holds the most common genes and DNA from its merged rows. Here the sample has 200,000 to 300,000 distinct CDR3 sequences; around 13% occur a single time. The ten most abundant clones make up around 8.1% of the sample. This sample was taken from a study of T cell repertoires in cytomegalovirus infection (dated by TCRdb to between 2018 and 2020). In terms of the full investigation: Because public TCR beta signatures pointed to carriage of CMV infection together with the matching HLA type, the HLA type of each donor mattered for the analysis.

What the work shows at the level of the full study, not this receptor alone: The ex vivo response was dominated by HLA-C-restricted CMV-specific TCR beta clonotypes, and the single most frequent clonotype in two of eight donors was supplied by these HLA-C-restricted clonotypes. In both this cohort and an independent roughly 330-donor cohort, the cumulative frequency of public TCR beta family members distinguished carriers of CMV infection plus the relevant HLA type.

As encoded in the germline V gene, CDR1 is SGHVS while CDR2 is FNYEAQ. Germline trimming: 0 bases from V, 5 bases from J; junction bases outside gene matches: 5. The CDR3 goes from the cysteine to the phenylalanine over 16 residues. Only the CDR3 region is kept as DNA, spanning 48 bases read in frame from base 1. The sequence was obtained from a human donor in good health (CMV status not recorded). Some clones in this sample may be carry-over from other donors' samples. The sequence joins TRBV7-6 to TRBJ2-7, with 12 bases aligning to TRBD2. Specimen: PBMCs. Here is the DNA: TGTGCCAGCAGCTTAGCCCTAGCGGGGGGGCCGGACGAGCAGTACTTC. Translated, this gives CASSLALAGGPDEQYF.